Shown below are 15 T cell receptor beta chains from a single sample sequenced in a study of blood T cell repertoires in COVID-19. Sequencing was performed with immunoSEQ multiplex PCR; in TCRdb, only in-frame clones are kept and a portion is missing. The sample consists of about 190,000 clones, 70% to 90% of them appearing once. Sequencing input: peripheral blood. These receptors all stem from a man aged 60 to 75 with active or convalescent COVID-19.

V gene TRBV9 combines with J gene TRBJ1-1, with 8 bases matching TRBD1. After removal of 5 bases from V and 1 base from J, the junction contained 1 base not matched to a gene. CDR1 is SGDLS, CDR2 YYNGEE, per germline. The CDR3 contains 13 residues. The CDR3 DNA reads TGTGCCAGCAGAGGACAGGGGAACACTGAAGCTTTCTTT. Amino acid sequence: CASRGQGNTEAFF.

The chain joins TRBV29-1 to TRBJ2-3; 8 bases align to TRBD1. The CDR3 has 16 residues. Germline V CDR1 and CDR2: SQVTM, ANQGSEA. Germline trimming cut 3 bases from V and 4 bases from J; bases unmatched to any gene: 12. The CDR3 nucleotides read TGCAGCGTTGATAGGACAGGGATTGTTCAGGCAGATACGCAGTATTTT. It encodes CSVDRTGIVQADTQYF.

The V gene is TRBV5-1, the J gene TRBJ1-3, with D possibly TRBD1 on 5 matching bases. The V gene's germline CDR1 is SGHRS and CDR2 YFSETQ. Trimming removed 0 bases at V and 4 bases at J, with 14 bases between. The CDR3 is 16 amino acids. CDR3 bases: TGCGCCAGCAGCTTGGGTCTTCAGGGCTCGGGAAACACCATATATTTT. This gives the protein CASSLGLQGSGNTIYF.

CDR3 coding DNA: TGTGCCAGCAGCCGGTTGGACACCACCTACGAGCAGTACTTC. Amino acids: CASSRLDTTYEQYF. The chain employs TRBV7-9 and TRBJ2-7, with a weak D call TRBD1 (5 bases). Germline-derived CDR1 and CDR2 are SEHNR and FQNEAQ (reference sequence). The CDR3 consists of 14 residues. The V end was cut by 5 bases, the J end by 2 bases, with 13 bases between. Drawing the rest from reference TRBV7-9 and TRBJ2-7, the complete variable domain is DTGVSQNPRHKITKRGQNVTFRCDPISEHNRLYWYRQTLGQGPEFLTYFQNEAQLEKSRLLSDRFSAERPKGSFSTLEIQRTEQGDSAMYLCASSRLDTTYEQYFGPGTRLTVT.

The rearrangement uses TRBV6-1 and TRBJ1-2; D is unclear. The CDR3 extends over 15 amino acids. V was shortened by 3 bases and J by 2 bases, with 13 bases between the two germline ends. Germline-derived CDR1 and CDR2 are MNHNS and SASEGT. As DNA, the CDR3 is TGTGCCAGCAGTGACGCACACGGAGTCAACTATGGCTACACCTTC. Amino acids: CASSDAHGVNYGYTF.

The chain employs TRBV5-1 and TRBJ2-2; D perhaps matches TRBD2 (5 bases). Germline V gene data show CDR1 as SGHRS and CDR2 as YFSETQ. The CDR3 is 15 residues long. Trimming left V 3 bases short and J 3 bases short, with 12 bases between. The CDR3, as DNA: TGCGCCAGCAGCTCCAGGACTCAAGACACCGGGGAGCTGTTTTTT. It is translated as CASSSRTQDTGELFF.

The gene calls are TRBV6-6 and TRBJ1-4; perhaps TRBD1 as D (5 bases). The CDR3 contains 12 residues. Trimming left V 8 bases short and J 4 bases short, with 8 bases between. Germline V gene data show CDR1 as MNHNY and CDR2 as SVGAGI (reference sequence). CDR3: CASRGGNEKLFF. The CDR3 DNA reads TGTGCCAGCCGGGGGGGTAATGAAAAACTGTTTTTT.

The chain joins TRBV9 to TRBJ2-3; D perhaps matches TRBD2 (6 bases). This CDR3 comprises 15 residues. V lost 3 bases and J 2 bases, leaving 13 bases between the germline ends. CDR1 and CDR2 (germline): SGDLS, YYNGEE. The CDR3 coding sequence is TGTGCCAGCAGCGCGGAGCGGGTCTACACAGATACGCAGTATTTT. This encodes CASSAERVYTDTQYF.

The chain is built from TRBV5-1 and TRBJ2-3; D is ambiguous. The germline V gene encodes CDR1 SGHRS and CDR2 YFSETQ. Trimming took 0 bases from V and 0 from J, leaving 5 bases between them. This CDR3 contains 14 residues. The CDR3 is CASSLATSTDTQYF. The CDR3 region has the DNA TGCGCCAGCAGCTTGGCAACTAGCACAGATACGCAGTATTTT.

V is TRBV3-1 (or the pseudogene TRBV3-2) and J is TRBJ1-5; D might be TRBD1 (5 bases). V was trimmed by 0 bases and J by 7 bases, leaving 13 bases between them. The CDR3 contains 15 residues. Germline V gene lookup returns CDR1 LGHDT and CDR2 YNNKEL (reference sequence). CDR3 sequence (DNA): TGTGCCAGCAGCCAAGAAGGGGCAGGGAAGCAGCCCCAGCATTTT. Translated: CASSQEGAGKQPQHF.

This clone showed up many times. The rearrangement uses TRBV11-2 and TRBJ1-1; no clear D gene. This CDR3 has 14 residues. V lost 1 base and J 4 bases, leaving 10 bases between the germline ends. In germline, CDR1 is SGHAT, CDR2 FQNNGV. The DNA of the CDR3 is TGTGCCAGCAGCTTAGGATCAGGCCCCACTGAAGCTTTCTTT. Translated, it gives CASSLGSGPTEAFF.

This clone was detected only a few times. This rearrangement joins TRBV5-6 to TRBJ1-1; 11 bases are shared with TRBD1. V lost 4 bases and J lost 5; bases outside the gene matches: 7. Germline V gene lookup returns CDR1 SGHDT and CDR2 YYEEEE. The CDR3 loop spans 15 amino acids. CDR3 loop: CASSVWTGGWTEAFF. DNA of the CDR3: TGTGCCAGCAGCGTATGGACAGGGGGCTGGACTGAAGCTTTCTTT.

The genes are TRBV5-1 and TRBJ2-1, with 12 bases matching TRBD2. The trim removed 7 bases at V and 8 bases at J, leaving 7 bases unmatched. The length of the CDR3 is 14 residues. CDR1 SGHRS and CDR2 YFSETQ come from the germline V gene. CDR3 sequence: CASGASGGAHEQFF. In nucleotides, the CDR3 is TGCGCCAGCGGGGCTAGCGGGGGGGCCCATGAGCAGTTCTTC.

The rearrangement links TRBV11-3 to TRBJ2-1; tentative D call: TRBD1 (6 bases). V was cut by 8 bases and J by 4 bases, with 15 bases left in between. Germline V gene data show CDR1 as SGHNT and CDR2 as YENEEA. The CDR3 is 14 residues long. This chain's CDR3 is CASGRRDTYNEQFF. The CDR3 DNA follows: TGTGCCAGCGGTCGCCGGGACACTTACAATGAGCAGTTCTTC.

As DNA, the CDR3 is TGCGCCAGCAGCTTGGGGACAGGGATCGGGTGGGCTGAAGCTTTCTTT. It specifies CASSLGTGIGWAEAFF. The gene calls are TRBV5-1 and TRBJ1-1, with 8 nucleotides matching TRBD1. Trimming at V came to 0 bases and at J to 6 bases, leaving 10 bases not matched to a gene. The CDR3 covers 16 residues. From germline, CDR1 is SGHRS and CDR2 YFSETQ. Based on the CDR3 plus reference TRBV5-1 and TRBJ1-1, the full variable domain is KAGVTQTPRYLIKTRGQQVTLSCSPISGHRSVSWYQQTPGQGLQFLFEYFSETQRNKGNFPGRFSGRQFSNSRSEMNVSTLELGDSALYLCASSLGTGIGWAEAFFGQGTRLTVV.